This record covers a single TCR beta chain. What it binds is not known. The data stem from a study of T cells after yellow fever vaccination. General study findings and limits: Although the secondary response was weaker, it peaked faster, at day 5 versus 15. Post-booster repertoires again held most primary-vaccination clones (around 95% CD4, over 80% CD8). Of the clonotypes, a small share occurred in both CD4 and CD8 compartments.

CDR1 LNHDA and CDR2 SQIVND come from the germline V gene (reference sequence). CDR3 length equals 19 residues. Germline trimming cut 2 bases from V and 2 bases from J; bases unmatched to any gene: 14. TCRdb called the 5' RACE reads again in MiXCR, with one record for every CDR3 protein. Of 610,000 or so distinct CDR3 sequences listed, about 12% are singletons. The chain couples TRBV19 to TRBJ2-1; the match to TRBD2 covers 8 bases. This clonotype was obtained from a man aged 30-40 years who received the YFV17D yellow fever vaccine. Sequenced here: PBMCs, sampled on the day of the yellow fever booster vaccination. Here the CDR3 DNA reads TGTGCCAGTAGTATACGGCCCGGGCTAGCGGGTAGAACCTACAATGAGCAGTTCTTC. Translating it yields CASSIRPGLAGRTYNEQFF.